A selection of T cell receptor beta chains follows, all from one sample in a study of T-cell memory formation after mild COVID-19. TCRdb re-analysed the 5' RACE reads in MiXCR, keeping a single row per CDR3 protein. The sample records under 450,000 distinct CDR3 sequences, 20% to 30% being singletons. Material: PBMCs or a T cell subset sorted from them (not recorded which). The source of these receptors is an adult woman who had mild COVID-19 (a few samples of this study predate the infection). Cell type and time point are not known. Each CDR3 is given with its conserved first and last residue. The D gene is left open where the match is weak. Not all rows give a size; the values are once, few, many and, for expanded clones, a class.

>few|TRBJ2-3|TRBD2|TRBV9
TGTGCCAGCAGCGTAGATGGACAAGGATCAGCGGGGGTGAGCACAGATACGCAGTATTTT
CASSVDGQGSAGVSTDTQYF
>few|TRBJ2-1|NA|TRBV20-1
TGCAGTGCTGGGTTGGGGGGCCCGGGTGTAGGTGAGCAGTTCTTC
CSAGLGGPGVGEQFF
>NA|TRBJ2-3|NA|TRBV6-5
TGTGCCAGCACATTTTCCCGGGGGGCGACAGATACGCAGTATTTT
CASTFSRGATDTQYF
>NA|TRBJ2-1|TRBD2|TRBV11-3
TGTGCCAGCAGCTTAGGGGCAGGGCCTAGCGGGGTAGGGTATGAGCAGTTCTTC
CASSLGAGPSGVGYEQFF
>NA|TRBJ2-7|NA|TRBV20-1
TGCAGTGCTAGAGTGTCGAGGTACGAGCAGTACTTC
CSARVSRYEQYF
>few|TRBJ2-3|TRBD2|TRBV29-1
TGCAGCGTTGATTTGGCGGGAGAGCCAGATACGCAGTATTTT
CSVDLAGEPDTQYF
>NA|TRBJ2-7|TRBD1|TRBV24-1
TGTGCCACCAGTGGAGACAGGGGTTCCTACGAGCAGTACTTC
CATSGDRGSYEQYF
>few|TRBJ2-2|NA|TRBV12-3/TRBV12-4
TGTGCCAGCAGGTCGTCAGGACACACCGGGGAGCTGTTTTTT
CASRSSGHTGELFF
>NA|TRBJ2-3|NA|TRBV21-1
NA
CASSKAEWGQGTDTQYF
>NA|TRBJ1-1|NA|TRBV12-3/TRBV12-4
TGTGCCAGCAGCCCTTTCCCGACAGGCCGAGACACTGAAGCTTTCTTT
CASSPFPTGRDTEAFF
>few|TRBJ1-5|NA|TRBV5-6
TGTGCCAGCAGCCAAGGGGGGAGTATAGCTCAGCCCCAGCATTTT
CASSQGGSIAQPQHF
>NA|TRBJ2-3|NA|TRBV19
TGTGCCAGTACCCGGACGCCCATCACAGATACGCAGTATTTT
CASTRTPITDTQYF
>NA|TRBJ1-2|NA|TRBV20-1
TGCAGTGCTAGAGATCTCGACGGGGAATACTATGGCTACACCTTC
CSARDLDGEYYGYTF
>many|TRBJ1-1|TRBD1|TRBV6-5
TGTGCCAGCAGTGGCGATTCTTCAGGGGGCACTGAAGCTTTCTTT
CASSGDSSGGTEAFF
>many|TRBJ2-1|NA|TRBV30
TGTGCCTGGAGTGTCGGACTCGTAAGCTCCTACAATGAGCAGTTCTTC
CAWSVGLVSSYNEQFF
>NA|TRBJ2-7|NA|TRBV11-2
TGTGCCAGCAGCTTAGGTGTGGGATTAGGCGAGCAGTACTTC
CASSLGVGLGEQYF
>NA|TRBJ2-3|NA|TRBV6-5
TGTGCCAGCAGTTACTCGATAGGCCACACAGATACGCAGTATTTT
CASSYSIGHTDTQYF
>NA|TRBJ2-5|NA|TRBV12-3/TRBV12-4
TGTGCCAGCAGTCGCGGGGGCGGAGAGACCCAGTACTTC
CASSRGGGETQYF
>NA|TRBJ1-6|TRBD1|TRBV4-1
TGCGCCAGCAGCCAACAGTTAGACAGGGCTAATTCACCCCTCCACTTT
CASSQQLDRANSPLHF
>NA|TRBJ2-7|NA|TRBV4-2
TGTGCCAGCAGCCAAGATCTTGATGGACAGTGGTACGAGCAGTACTTC
CASSQDLDGQWYEQYF
>few|TRBJ1-2|TRBD1|TRBV20-1
TGCAGTGCTCTTCTTCTTCAGACAGGGGACTATGGCTACACCTTC
CSALLLQTGDYGYTF
>NA|TRBJ2-7|NA|TRBV4-1
TGCGCCAGCAGCCAAGACAGGGGAGCCTACGAGCAGTACTTC
CASSQDRGAYEQYF
>many|TRBJ2-1|TRBD2|TRBV11-2
TGTGCCAGCAGCTTAGCCCTAGCGGGAGTTGGCTACAATGAGCAGTTCTTC
CASSLALAGVGYNEQFF
>NA|TRBJ2-7|TRBD1|TRBV6-6
TGTGCCAGCAGTTACTCAAGACAGGGAGACTACGAGCAGTACTTC
CASSYSRQGDYEQYF
>NA|TRBJ1-6|NA|TRBV12-3/TRBV12-4
TGTGCCAGCAACGGGGGGGTGGATAATTCACCCCTCCACTTT
CASNGGVDNSPLHF
>NA|TRBJ2-7|NA|TRBV12-3/TRBV12-4
TGTGCCAGCAGTTTTCGCAACGAGCAGTACTTC
CASSFRNEQYF
>few|TRBJ2-6|TRBD1|TRBV20-1
TGCAGTGCCCGGGACAGGGCAGCTGGGGCCAACGTCCTGACTTTC
CSARDRAAGANVLTF
>NA|TRBJ2-7|NA|TRBV7-8
TGTGCCAGCAGCCCGTCGGGGTTGGGAGGCTACGAGCAGTACTTC
CASSPSGLGGYEQYF